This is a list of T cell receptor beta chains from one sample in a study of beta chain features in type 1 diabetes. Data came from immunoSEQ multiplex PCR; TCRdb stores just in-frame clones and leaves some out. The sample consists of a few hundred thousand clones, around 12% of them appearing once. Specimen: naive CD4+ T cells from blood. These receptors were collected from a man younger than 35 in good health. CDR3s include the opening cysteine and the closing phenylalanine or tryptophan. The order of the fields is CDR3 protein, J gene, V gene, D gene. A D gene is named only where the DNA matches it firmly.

cdr3_aa: CASSLAGANVLTF; j_call: TRBJ2-6; v_call: TRBV25-1; d_call: .
cdr3_aa: CASSPSIGGRAKDTQYF; j_call: TRBJ2-3; v_call: TRBV4-3; d_call: TRBD2
cdr3_aa: CASSFNSFSADTQYF; j_call: TRBJ2-3; v_call: TRBV7-8; d_call: .
cdr3_aa: CASSLEGGSNTGELFF; j_call: TRBJ2-2; v_call: TRBV7-2; d_call: .
cdr3_aa: CASSESFRSYEQYF; j_call: TRBJ2-7; v_call: TRBV6-1; d_call: .
cdr3_aa: CASRWDTRSYNEQFF; j_call: TRBJ2-1; v_call: TRBV6-1; d_call: .
cdr3_aa: CASSLGSDTEAFF; j_call: TRBJ1-1; v_call: TRBV7-3; d_call: .
cdr3_aa: CASSLAPGQGQETQYF; j_call: TRBJ2-5; v_call: TRBV7-2; d_call: TRBD1
cdr3_aa: CASSLAGEGAREQYF; j_call: TRBJ2-7; v_call: TRBV9; d_call: TRBD2
cdr3_aa: CASSQTSGRANNNEQFF; j_call: TRBJ2-1; v_call: TRBV5-1; d_call: TRBD2
cdr3_aa: CSGSTSVFAYF; j_call: TRBJ2-3; v_call: TRBV20-1; d_call: .
cdr3_aa: CSVGTGTDYEQYF; j_call: .; v_call: TRBV29-1; d_call: TRBD1
cdr3_aa: CASSYKGVSYNEQFF; j_call: TRBJ2-1; v_call: TRBV6-6; d_call: .
cdr3_aa: CSVQVRGLDGNTIYF; j_call: TRBJ1-3; v_call: TRBV29-1; d_call: TRBD1
cdr3_aa: CASSVVGRGDTQYF; j_call: TRBJ2-3; v_call: TRBV9; d_call: .
cdr3_aa: CASSPLTSTDTQYF; j_call: TRBJ2-3; v_call: TRBV5-4; d_call: .
cdr3_aa: CASSQTGMNTEAFF; j_call: TRBJ1-1; v_call: TRBV27; d_call: .
cdr3_aa: CASSPGQSSGANVLTF; j_call: TRBJ2-6; v_call: TRBV5-1; d_call: .
cdr3_aa: CASSSQTSGDGDTQYF; j_call: TRBJ2-3; v_call: TRBV6-4; d_call: TRBD2
cdr3_aa: CASRLDRDGGYTF; j_call: TRBJ1-2; v_call: TRBV6-5; d_call: TRBD1
cdr3_aa: CASSPAGTGRETQYF; j_call: TRBJ2-5; v_call: TRBV5-1; d_call: TRBD1
cdr3_aa: CASREMDSSYEQYF; j_call: TRBJ2-7; v_call: TRBV25-1; d_call: .
cdr3_aa: CASSPPGTGTEKLFF; j_call: TRBJ1-4; v_call: TRBV28; d_call: .
cdr3_aa: CASSLLRDPGDEQFF; j_call: TRBJ2-1; v_call: TRBV5-4; d_call: .
cdr3_aa: CASSLGSGNYEQYF; j_call: TRBJ2-7; v_call: TRBV4-3; d_call: .
cdr3_aa: CASSERTGGGYEQYF; j_call: TRBJ2-7; v_call: TRBV7-9; d_call: TRBD1
cdr3_aa: CASSVRQNPSYEQYF; j_call: TRBJ2-7; v_call: TRBV7-2; d_call: .
cdr3_aa: CASSKGNTREQYF; j_call: TRBJ2-7; v_call: TRBV6-5; d_call: .
cdr3_aa: CASSLREDTQYF; j_call: TRBJ2-3; v_call: TRBV11-2; d_call: .
cdr3_aa: CASQNYTF; j_call: TRBJ1-2; v_call: TRBV6-4; d_call: .
cdr3_aa: CSVGGILNTEASF; j_call: TRBJ1-1; v_call: TRBV29-1; d_call: .
cdr3_aa: CASSLAFEGEQFF; j_call: TRBJ2-1; v_call: TRBV5-1; d_call: .
cdr3_aa: CASSALGRNTEAFF; j_call: TRBJ1-1; v_call: TRBV5-1; d_call: .
cdr3_aa: CASKLSGANVLTF; j_call: TRBJ2-6; v_call: TRBV6-5; d_call: .
cdr3_aa: CASSPGRSGTEAFF; j_call: TRBJ1-1; v_call: TRBV5-1; d_call: .
cdr3_aa: CASSPWTGKGEQYF; j_call: TRBJ2-7; v_call: TRBV7-3; d_call: TRBD1
cdr3_aa: CATSRTPGQGYSPLHF; j_call: TRBJ1-6; v_call: TRBV15; d_call: TRBD1
cdr3_aa: CASSPQLNTEAFF; j_call: TRBJ1-1; v_call: TRBV18; d_call: .
cdr3_aa: CASSKAQGASGGAYEQYF; j_call: TRBJ2-7; v_call: TRBV11-2; d_call: TRBD2
cdr3_aa: CASSQDGMGLGVGEQYF; j_call: TRBJ2-7; v_call: TRBV4-2; d_call: .
cdr3_aa: CATRTARETQYF; j_call: TRBJ2-5; v_call: TRBV15; d_call: .
cdr3_aa: CASSYDRGHTEAFF; j_call: TRBJ1-1; v_call: TRBV19; d_call: TRBD1
cdr3_aa: CASSEVWGGGYGYTF; j_call: TRBJ1-2; v_call: TRBV6-1; d_call: .
cdr3_aa: CASSPQSNGANVLTF; j_call: TRBJ2-6; v_call: TRBV7-9; d_call: .
cdr3_aa: CAWSVTGIDQPQHF; j_call: TRBJ1-5; v_call: TRBV30; d_call: .